The next 7 T cell receptor beta chains were all read from a single sample in a study of T cell clonotyping in hematopoietic cell transplantation. The protocol was immunoSEQ multiplex PCR, while the TCRdb copy is restricted to in-frame clones and leaves out a portion. The table records 15,000 to 20,000 clones, about 90% of them present only once. Sequencing was carried out using peripheral blood mononuclear cells. The receptors derive from a man aged 35-49 years in good health. Some clones in this sample may be carry-over from other donors' samples.

V gene TRBV28 combines with J gene TRBJ2-7; 8 bases fit TRBD2. Unmatched junction bases numbered 9, after V lost 2 bases and J lost 6 bases. There are 15 residues in the CDR3. Germline V gene lookup returns CDR1 MDHEN and CDR2 SYDVKM. CDR3 region: CASSLGTSGSSEQYF. CDR3 sequence (DNA): TGTGCCAGCAGTTTAGGTACGAGCGGGAGTAGCGAGCAGTACTTC.

The chain employs TRBV5-4 and TRBJ2-3; no clear D. CDR3 length equals 13 residues. Germline V gene lookup returns CDR1 SGHNT and CDR2 YYREEE (reference sequence). V gave up 2 bases and J gave up 0 bases, with 4 bases separating them. The CDR3 region has the DNA TGTGCCAGCAGCTTCGGTAGCACAGATACGCAGTATTTT. This translates into CASSFGSTDTQYF.

The rearrangement uses TRBV19 and TRBJ2-5; D may be TRBD1 or TRBD2 (5 bases each). Trimming took off 4 bases at V and 5 bases at J, with 17 bases between the two ends. The CDR3 is 15 amino acids. Germline V gives CDR1 LNHDA, CDR2 SQIVND (reference sequence). CDR3 protein: CASSTDKGRGETQYF. CDR3 nucleotide sequence: TGTGCCAGTAGTACCGACAAGGGGCGCGGGGAGACCCAGTACTTC.

CDR3: CASSFDEVGRDEQYF. CDR3 bases: TGTGCCAGCAGTTTTGATGAGGTCGGACGGGACGAGCAGTACTTC. This sequence joins TRBV27 and TRBJ2-7; D is unresolved. This CDR3 is 15 amino acids long. Germline CDR1 is MNHEY and CDR2 is SMNVEV (reference sequence). Trimming left V 3 bases short and J 5 bases short, with 17 bases between.

This clone was observed once. V is TRBV5-6 and J is TRBJ1-5; the D is unclear. CDR1 SGHDT and CDR2 YYEEEE come from the germline V gene. Trimming left V 2 bases short and J 2 bases short, with 8 bases between. The CDR3 runs to 14 residues. The CDR3 sequence: CASSFGIGNQPQHF. CDR3 DNA sequence: TGTGCCAGCAGCTTCGGTATCGGCAATCAGCCCCAGCATTTT.

The V gene is TRBV9, the J gene TRBJ2-7, with D perhaps TRBD2 (5 bases). V lost 4 bases and J lost 0, with 14 bases in between. Germline V lookup: CDR1 SGDLS, CDR2 YYNGEE. This CDR3 has 15 residues. The CDR3 DNA is TGTGCCAGCAGCCCTTGGAGCGGAAGCTCCTACGAGCAGTACTTC. This codes for CASSPWSGSSYEQYF.

The J gene is TRBJ2-3, the V gene TRBV30; weak D call: TRBD2 (5 bases). Germline V gene sequence: CDR1 GTSNPN, CDR2 SVGIG (reference sequence). V was cut by 2 bases and J by 0 bases, with 12 bases left in between. The CDR3 loop spans 15 amino acids. CDR3 loop: CAWSIQLVSTDTQYF. The CDR3 nucleotides are TGTGCCTGGAGTATCCAACTAGTGAGCACAGATACGCAGTATTTT. Looking up the rest from reference TRBV30 and TRBJ2-3 gives the full variable domain: SQTIHQWPATLVQPVGSPLSLECTVEGTSNPNLYWYRQAAGRGLQLLFYSVGIGQISSEVPQNLSASRPQDRQFILSSKKLLLSDSGFYLCAWSIQLVSTDTQYFGPGTRLTVL.